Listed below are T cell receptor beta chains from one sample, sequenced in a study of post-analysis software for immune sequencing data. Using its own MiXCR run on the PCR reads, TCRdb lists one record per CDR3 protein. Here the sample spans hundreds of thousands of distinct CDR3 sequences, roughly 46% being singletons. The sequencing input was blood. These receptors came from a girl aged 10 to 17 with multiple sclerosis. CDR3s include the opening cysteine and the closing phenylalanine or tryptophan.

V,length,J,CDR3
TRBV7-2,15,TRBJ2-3,CASSLLGLATDTQYF
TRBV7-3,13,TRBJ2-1,CASSSGLRNEQFF
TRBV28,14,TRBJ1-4,CASSQGGGSEKLFF
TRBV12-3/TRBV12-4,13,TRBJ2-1,CASSLVVYNEQFF
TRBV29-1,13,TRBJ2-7,CSVERESSYEQYF
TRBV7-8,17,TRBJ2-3,CASSSFLEGSNTDTQYF
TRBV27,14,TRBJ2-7,CASTPAGERYEQYF
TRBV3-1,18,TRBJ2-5,CASSQDYLSGGLQETQYF
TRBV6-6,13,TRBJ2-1,CASGQGVYNEQFF
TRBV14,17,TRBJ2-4,CASSRRSSAGSSDIQYF
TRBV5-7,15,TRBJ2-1,CASSLRTSGPNEQFF
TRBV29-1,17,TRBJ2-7,CSVGLLGTGILPYEQYF
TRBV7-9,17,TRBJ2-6,CASSLGTEAFGANVLTF
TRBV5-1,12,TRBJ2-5,CASSGTGVEQYF
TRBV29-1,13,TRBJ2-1,CSVGPSGRDEQFF
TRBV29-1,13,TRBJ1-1,CSVGTGPNTKAFF
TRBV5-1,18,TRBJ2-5,CASSLGQRGSLTGETQYF
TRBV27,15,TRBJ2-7,CASSLSVADSYEQYF
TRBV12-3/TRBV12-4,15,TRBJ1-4,CASSAFAGEDEKLFF
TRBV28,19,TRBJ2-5,CASSLVSPRLAGAGETQYF
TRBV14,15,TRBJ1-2,CASSPSQGLNYGYTF
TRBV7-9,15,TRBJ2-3,CASTGLASSTDTQYF
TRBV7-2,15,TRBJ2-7,CASSLLGGSSYEQYF
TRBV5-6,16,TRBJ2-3,CASSERGRSSTDTQYF
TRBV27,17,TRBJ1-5,CASNPGSILGSNQPQHF
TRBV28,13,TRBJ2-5,CASTSTGLETQYF
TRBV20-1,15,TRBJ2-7,CSARSGDRGSAEQYF
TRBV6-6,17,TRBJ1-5,CASSYSRAMNGNQPQHF
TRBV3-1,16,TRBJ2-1,CASSDYSGRLTNEQFF
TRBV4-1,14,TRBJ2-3,CASSHKRDLDTQYF
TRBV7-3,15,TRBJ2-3,CASSRAGGPTDTQYF
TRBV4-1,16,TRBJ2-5,CASSQTSGTPQETQYF
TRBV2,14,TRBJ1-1,CASRARGLNTEAFF
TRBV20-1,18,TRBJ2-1,CSARGVRVRYLPHNEQFF
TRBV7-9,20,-,CASSLGPRVRMEGAKNIQYF
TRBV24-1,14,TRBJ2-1,CATRGQGSYNEQFF
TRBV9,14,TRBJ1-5,CASSVGQGDQPQHF
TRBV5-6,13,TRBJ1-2,CASSLPTSYGYTF
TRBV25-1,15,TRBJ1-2,CASSDYRVQGYGYTF
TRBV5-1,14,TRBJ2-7,CASNIGAGDYEQYF